This entry lists 18 T cell receptor beta chains sequenced from one sample in a study of blood T cell repertoires in COVID-19. Only in-frame clones appear in the TCRdb table, and some are missing; sequencing was by immunoSEQ multiplex PCR. Seen here are 120,000 to 150,000 clones, about 83% observed once, and the top ten hold about 1.6%. Sequencing was carried out using peripheral blood. The receptors come from a human donor in a cohort sampled during active COVID-19.

This chain joins TRBV5-4 and TRBJ2-7; D possibly corresponds to TRBD2 (5 bases). In germline, CDR1 is SGHNT, CDR2 YYREEE (reference sequence). The CDR3 consists of 14 residues. V was cut by 1 base and J by 5 bases, with 13 bases left in between. DNA for the CDR3: TGTGCCAGCAGCTTGTACCCGGGATCAGACGAGCAGTACTTC. Translated, it gives CASSLYPGSDEQYF.

This clone has a handful of counts. This sequence joins TRBV29-1 and TRBJ1-4; 7 bases fit TRBD1. Trimming removed 4 bases from V and 3 bases from J; junction bases left unmatched: 8. The CDR3 has 15 amino acids. Germline V gives CDR1 SQVTM, CDR2 ANQGSEA. Written as DNA, the CDR3 is TGCAGCGTTGGGGATACAGGGGCCCCTAATGAAAAACTGTTTTTT. Translated, it gives CSVGDTGAPNEKLFF.

The chain couples TRBV11-2 to TRBJ1-5; D is uncertain. The germline V gene has CDR1 SGHAT and CDR2 FQNNGV. The CDR3 is made up of 13 amino acids. V was trimmed by 4 bases and J by 2 bases, leaving 6 bases between them. CDR3 in DNA: TGTGCCAGCAGCTCCCAGGGCAATCAGCCCCAGCATTTT. It codes for CASSSQGNQPQHF. Looking up the rest from reference TRBV11-2 and TRBJ1-5 gives the full variable domain: EAGVAQSPRYKIIEKRQSVAFWCNPISGHATLYWYQQILGQGPKLLIQFQNNGVVDDSQLPKDRFSAERLKGVDSTLKIQPAKLEDSAVYLCASSSQGNQPQHFGDGTRLSIL.

The chain has TRBV7-2 and TRBJ1-3; D remains ambiguous. The CDR3 covers 17 residues. CDR1 and CDR2 (germline): SGHTA, FQGNSA. V was trimmed by 0 bases and J by 0 bases, leaving 12 bases between them. The CDR3, as DNA: TGTGCCAGCAGCTTAGCCCCAGGCCCGAGCTCTGGAAACACCATATATTTT. It encodes CASSLAPGPSSGNTIYF.

This chain links TRBV3-1 (or the pseudogene TRBV3-2) with TRBJ2-1; D might be TRBD2 (6 bases). Deletions cut 0 bases from V and 0 bases from J, with 12 bases between. The germline V gene encodes CDR1 LGHDT and CDR2 YNNKEL (reference sequence). The CDR3 sequence is 17 residues long. CDR3 amino acids: CASSQDRFGGSYNEQFF. In DNA form, the CDR3 reads TGTGCCAGCAGCCAAGATCGCTTCGGGGGCTCCTACAATGAGCAGTTCTTC.

The chain employs TRBV18 and TRBJ1-3; 9 bases line up with TRBD1. Germline V CDR1 and CDR2: KGHSH, LQKENI. V was pared by 6 bases and J by 4 bases, with 10 bases of the junction left unmatched. The CDR3 runs 16 residues. The CDR3 is CASSPPQGASGNTIYF. The CDR3 region has the DNA TGTGCCAGCTCCCCTCCACAGGGGGCGTCAGGAAACACCATATATTTT.

The V call is TRBV7-9, the J call TRBJ1-1; 8 bases map to TRBD1. V shed 3 bases and J 1 base; nucleotides not matched to a gene: 1. The CDR3 runs to 14 residues. Germline V CDR1 and CDR2: SEHNR, FQNEAQ (reference sequence). This CDR3 reads CASSLTGANTEAFF. The CDR3 DNA reads TGTGCCAGCAGCTTGACAGGGGCGAACACTGAAGCTTTCTTT.

The chain couples TRBV5-3 to TRBJ1-1; D is undetermined. TRBV5-3 is marked as an open reading frame, function uncertain. The ends were cut back, 1 base at V and 0 bases at J, with 4 bases in the middle. The CDR3 spans 13 residues. CDR3 bases: TGTGCCAGAAGCTTGACGGTGAACACTGAAGCTTTCTTT. Residues: CARSLTVNTEAFF.

Only a few counts were recorded for this clone. J is TRBJ1-2 and V is TRBV28; 9 bases agree with TRBD1. Germline V gives CDR1 MDHEN, CDR2 SYDVKM. This CDR3 is 17 amino acids long. The V segment lost 5 bases and the J segment 8 bases; nucleotides outside the gene matches: 18. The CDR3 is CASSDRGSPGATRGYTF. The CDR3 DNA reads TGTGCCAGCAGTGACAGGGGGAGCCCAGGGGCCACTAGGGGCTACACCTTC.

V usage is TRBV2 and J usage is TRBJ2-3, with D possibly matching TRBD1 (6 bases). Germline assignment: CDR1 SNHLY and CDR2 FYNNEI. V lost 7 bases and J 2 bases, leaving 10 bases between the germline ends. The CDR3 length is 13 residues. In DNA, the CDR3 is TGTGCCAGCATGAGGGACAACACAGATACGCAGTATTTT. This codes for CASMRDNTDTQYF. Together with reference TRBV2 and TRBJ2-3, the CDR3 gives the full variable domain: EPEVTQTPSHQVTQMGQEVILRCVPISNHLYFYWYRQILGQKVEFLVSFYNNEISEKSEIFDDQFSVERPDGSNFTLKIRSTKLEDSAMYFCASMRDNTDTQYFGPGTRLTVL.

This clone was counted only a few times. This chain uses TRBV19 with TRBJ2-7; the match to TRBD2 covers 13 bases. The CDR3 has 14 residues. Germline CDR1 LNHDA, CDR2 SQIVND (reference sequence). The V gene end was trimmed by 5 bases and the J gene end by 7 bases; junction bases not matched to a gene: 5. CDR3 region: CASSPQGLAGEQYF. The CDR3 region has the DNA TGTGCCAGTAGTCCCCAGGGACTAGCGGGAGAGCAGTACTTC.

The chain has TRBV29-1 and TRBJ2-3; 8 bases align to TRBD1. CDR1 is SQVTM, CDR2 ANQGSEA, per germline. The CDR3 covers 14 residues. Trimming took 8 bases from V and 2 from J; bases not matched to a gene: 9. DNA for the CDR3: TGCAGCCTTGCCAGACAGGGGAACACAGATACGCAGTATTTT. This codes for CSLARQGNTDTQYF.

The CDR3 reads CASNYPPVEAFF. The CDR3 coding sequence is TGTGCCAGTAACTACCCCCCCGTTGAAGCTTTCTTT. V usage is TRBV6-5 and J usage is TRBJ1-1; D unclear. CDR3 size: 12 residues. Germline V CDR1 and CDR2: MNHEY, SVGAGI. Trimming shortened V by 9 bases and J by 7 bases, and 15 bases separated the two germline ends.

J is TRBJ1-2 and V is TRBV9, with D perhaps matching TRBD1 (5 bases). The V end was cut by 0 bases, the J end by 7 bases, with 13 bases between. Germline loops: CDR1 SGDLS, CDR2 YYNGEE. The length of the CDR3 is 14 residues. The CDR3 DNA follows: TGTGCCAGCAGCGTAGGTCGAACAGGCGTTGGCTACACCTTC. This sequence encodes CASSVGRTGVGYTF.

This sequence joins TRBV12-3 or TRBV12-4 and TRBJ1-2, with TRBD1 as a possible D gene (6 bases). This CDR3 spans 12 amino acids. The V gene lost 7 bases and the J gene lost 6 bases, with 12 bases spanning the gap. The CDR3 bases are TGTGCCAGCACCAAGACAGGCCATGGCTACACCTTC. Its protein is CASTKTGHGYTF.

This clone was seen more than once but under ten times. The V call is TRBV5-1, the J call TRBJ1-1; D is unclear. CDR1 SGHRS and CDR2 YFSETQ come from the germline V gene. The CDR3 consists of 15 residues. The germline V and J ends were trimmed by 0 bases and 0 bases, with 9 bases remaining between them. The CDR3 loop is CASSLGMGMNTEAFF. The CDR3 DNA reads as TGCGCCAGCAGCTTGGGAATGGGCATGAACACTGAAGCTTTCTTT.

DNA for the CDR3: TGTGCCTGGAGTGTACAAGGAGGGGACGGCTACACCTTC. Residues: CAWSVQGGDGYTF. The chain carries TRBV30 and TRBJ1-2; the D gene is possibly TRBD1 (5 bases). Deletions cut 0 bases from V and 8 bases from J, with 13 bases between. The CDR3 extends over 13 amino acids. Germline lookup yields CDR1 GTSNPN and CDR2 SVGIG (reference sequence).

The V and J genes are TRBV19 and TRBJ2-5, with a weak D call TRBD2 (6 bases). This CDR3 has 11 amino acids. Germline V lookup: CDR1 LNHDA, CDR2 SQIVND (reference sequence). Trimming shortened V by 5 bases and J by 5 bases, and 6 bases separated the two germline ends. CDR3 loop: CASSREETQYF. In DNA form, the CDR3 reads TGTGCCAGTAGTCGGGAGGAGACCCAGTACTTC.